This T cell receptor (beta chain) derives from a study of PD-1 blockade in classical Hodgkin lymphoma (dated by TCRdb to between 2020 and 2021). Looking at the study overall: Nivolumab dosing was 3 mg/kg intravenously every 2 weeks, continuing until either disease progression or unacceptable toxicity. The study used TCR beta sequencing and CyTOF to define a peripheral blood immune signature of response to PD-1 blockade in classical Hodgkin lymphoma. What the work shows at the level of the full study, not this receptor alone: Diversity was lower in patients who began nivolumab less than 1 year after ASCT, so these patients were left out of later analyses to avoid confounding by immune reconstitution. A significant rise by C4D1 was seen in CD4+ but not CD8+ TCR diversity (p=0.0027 vs p=0.16), with the rise being most apparent in complete responders (p=0.02). Baseline diversity similar to that of newly diagnosed patients was observed in trial patients achieving complete response, whereas significantly lower diversity was observed in partial responders and progressors. Only a single clinical trial cohort was studied, and what caused the repertoire differences, possibly disease activity or prior therapy, remained undefined. Baseline TCR diversity was reported as lower in newly diagnosed patients than in healthy donors, and lower still in relapsed/refractory patients.

CDR1 and CDR2 were assigned from the germline V gene as MDHEN and SYDVKM. The CDR3 measures 13 amino acids from cysteine to phenylalanine. The retained sequence is limited to the CDR3, 39 bases, with the frame set at the first base. The junction carries 10 bases between V and J, which are trimmed by 2 bases and 5 bases respectively. The Qiagen DNeasy kit was used to extract genomic DNA from unsorted PBMCs and from the negatively selected CD4+ and CD8+ fractions. Amplification of TCR beta CDR3 regions was done by immunoSEQ multiplex PCR with primers that anneal to V and J segments. A synthetic immune receptor repertoire was used to minimize amplification bias, and any remaining bias was removed computationally after sequencing. The authors' pipeline ran thus. Custom Python scripts were used to quantify repertoire diversity as the Shannon entropy index. Unsorted, CD4+ and CD8+ repertoires were analyzed separately, except in combined analyses where CD4+ and CD8+ sequences were merged in silico. A clone counted as expanded when the clone's frequency after treatment rose at least 2-fold relative to C1D1, and clones undetected at baseline were given a pseudocount of 0.5. Clones with 0 or 1 copy at C1D1 were classified as singleton clones, and clones with 2 or more copies were classified as non-singleton clones. Clones expanded in unsorted samples were labelled as CD4+, CD8+ or unknown by matching protein sequences in sorted samples from the same patient. Wilcoxon tests were applied to paired samples to test diversity changes from C1D1 to C4D1. TCRdb provides this immuneACCESS table in a form limited to in-frame rearrangements. Some clones are lacking; in checked studies, under half of them reflect an unresolved V gene, and why the rest are absent is not known. Clonal size and the V and J genes are those of that table, whereas D and trimming came from the DNA. This sample is represented by 8,000 or so clones; about 86% of them were singletons. The ten largest clones add up to less than 25% of the sample.

The time point label here, explained by the study, means: cycle 1 day 1 (C1D1), immediately before nivolumab initiation. Relapse after autologous stem cell transplantation had occurred in all trial patients, and cohorts A, B and C were distinguished by prior brentuximab vedotin exposure. A Miltenyi CD8+ T cell isolation kit was used for magnetic negative selection to purify CD8+ T cells from thawed PBMCs. The trial cohort comprised some 60 patients with relapsed/refractory classical Hodgkin lymphoma whose best overall responses were complete response, partial response or progressive disease. Trial patients were treated with single-agent nivolumab in the multi-cohort phase II CheckMate 205 trial. An independent review committee assessed best overall response using the 2007 International Working Group response criteria. PBMCs from the trial were collected at three points: immediately before nivolumab initiation (C1D1), and during therapy at cycle 2 day 1 and cycle 4 day 1. Peripheral blood was collected in 8 mL Vacutainer Cell Preparation Tubes, from which PBMCs were isolated by centrifugation and then cryopreserved. Purified CD4+ and CD8+ fractions were generated only in cases for which an additional PBMC sample was available. Magnetically labelled cells were removed on LS columns in a quadroMACS separator, and the flow-through was retained as the purified fraction.

As regards this clone: Its antigen specificity is not known. Per-nucleotide qualities are absent, and no much larger clonotype sits a single base away.

The chain links TRBV28 with TRBJ2-7; the D gene remains uncertain. The TCR comes from a human donor with classical Hodgkin lymphoma. This specimen consisted of CD8+ T cells from blood, obtained at baseline. The CDR3 sequence is CASSLRPVDEQYF. The DNA sequence is given as TGTGCCAGCAGTTTAAGGCCGGTGGACGAGCAGTACTTC.